This paragraph covers one TCR beta chain sequence. The source of the sample is a study of shared clonotypes between healthy human individuals. Libraries were prepared by immunoSEQ multiplex PCR; TCRdb keeps only in-frame clonotypes and omits some of them. The profile shows roughly 2,500,000 clones, approximately 93% of them singletons. CDR3 length: 11 amino acids. Per the germline V gene, CDR1 is SGDLS and CDR2 is YYNGEE. J is TRBJ2-2 and V is TRBV9; 7 nucleotides agree with TRBD2. The source is a man younger than 35 in good health. Some clones in this sample may be carry-over from other donors' samples. Sequenced input: naive CD4+ T cells from PBMCs. Subset denoted: CD45RA+ positively selected. The CDR3 reads CEGGSTGELFF. For the CDR3, the DNA is TGTGAGGGAGGGAGTACCGGGGAGCTGTTTTTT.